The 3 T cell receptor beta chains below were found in one sample sequenced in a study of identical twins. From the 5' RACE reads, TCRdb called clonotypes with MiXCR, one entry per CDR3 protein. The repertoire holds 240,000 or so distinct CDR3 sequences, with more than 9.5% as singletons. These data were likewise used in another study, on yellow fever vaccine responses in identical twins.

Sequences were obtained from memory (CD45RO+) T cells sorted from blood. These receptors all come from a woman aged 18 to 35 in good health.

This chain connects TRBV6-4 to TRBJ2-1, with 10 bases identical to TRBD2. V lost 5 bases, J lost 6 bases, and 1 base stayed unmatched. The CDR3 is 13 residues long. CDR1 is MRHNA, CDR2 SNTAGT, per germline. The CDR3 loop reads CASSSGGANEQFF. As DNA, the CDR3 is TGTGCCAGCAGTAGCGGGGGGGCCAATGAGCAGTTCTTC.

The chain couples TRBV11-2 to TRBJ2-1; 7 bases fit TRBD2. Germline CDR1 reads SGHAT; CDR2 reads FQNNGV. J was trimmed by 5 bases and V by 1 base; bases with no gene match: 5. The CDR3 spans 15 residues. The CDR3 is CASSLVGGKNNEQFF. The DNA of the CDR3 is TGTGCCAGCAGCTTAGTGGGGGGGAAGAACAATGAGCAGTTCTTC.

This sequence joins TRBV3-1 and TRBJ2-7, with 8 bases fitting TRBD2. The trim removed 1 base at V and 7 bases at J, leaving 6 bases unmatched. The CDR3 sequence is 14 residues long. In germline, CDR1 is LGHDT, CDR2 YNNKEL (reference sequence). CDR3 nucleotide sequence: TGTGCCAGCAGCCAAGCTCACCTAGCGGGTGAGCAGTACTTC. Translation: CASSQAHLAGEQYF.